This T cell receptor (beta chain) was captured by sequencing in a study of CD8+ T cells in alopecia areata. Study overall: Oral tofacitinib, 5 to 10 mg twice daily, was given in an open-label trial. Using the percentage of affected scalp area, treated patients' severity was scored. Points from the study as a whole: In scalp, tofacitinib significantly decreased clonality and expanded CD8+ clones among the top 100.

The treatment here: oral pan-JAK inhibitor, 5-10 mg twice daily. A FACSAria was used to sort CD4+ and CD8+ T cells. These cells came from PBMCs. TCR sequencing used cDNA made by reverse transcription of extracted RNA. Data came from immunoSEQ multiplex PCR; TCRdb stores just in-frame clones and leaves some out. The sample gives about 200,000 clones, about two fifths of which show up once; roughly 0.45% is in the top ten. With respect to this clone: Its matching antigen is unknown.

Germline V gives CDR1 SGDLS, CDR2 YYNGEE. The CDR3 loop spans 15 amino acids. With 2 bases removed from V and 0 bases from J, the gap between germline ends came to 8 bases. The chain uses TRBV9 and TRBJ2-2, with D uncertain. The sequence was obtained from a human donor with alopecia areata. The sequences come from CD4+ T cells sorted from blood, collected around week 31, from a patient treated with tofacitinib. For the CDR3, the DNA is TGTGCCAGCAGCGTTCTGTACACGAACACCGGGGAGCTGTTTTTT. Its translation: CASSVLYTNTGELFF.